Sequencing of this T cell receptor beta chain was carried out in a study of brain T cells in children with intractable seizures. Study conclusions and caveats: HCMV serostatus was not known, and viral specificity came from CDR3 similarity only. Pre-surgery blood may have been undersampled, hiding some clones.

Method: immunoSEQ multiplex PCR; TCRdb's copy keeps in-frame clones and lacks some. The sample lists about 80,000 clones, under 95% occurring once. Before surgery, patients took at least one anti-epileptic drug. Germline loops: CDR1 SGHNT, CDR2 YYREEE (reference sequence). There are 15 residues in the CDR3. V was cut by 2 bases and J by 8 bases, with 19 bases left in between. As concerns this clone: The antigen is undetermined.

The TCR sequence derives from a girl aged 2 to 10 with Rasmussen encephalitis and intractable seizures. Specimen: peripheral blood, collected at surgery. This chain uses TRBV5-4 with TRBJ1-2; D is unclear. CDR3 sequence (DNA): TGTGCCAGCAGCTTAACCGGAGCGGGTGAAAGAGGCTACACCTTC. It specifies CASSLTGAGERGYTF.